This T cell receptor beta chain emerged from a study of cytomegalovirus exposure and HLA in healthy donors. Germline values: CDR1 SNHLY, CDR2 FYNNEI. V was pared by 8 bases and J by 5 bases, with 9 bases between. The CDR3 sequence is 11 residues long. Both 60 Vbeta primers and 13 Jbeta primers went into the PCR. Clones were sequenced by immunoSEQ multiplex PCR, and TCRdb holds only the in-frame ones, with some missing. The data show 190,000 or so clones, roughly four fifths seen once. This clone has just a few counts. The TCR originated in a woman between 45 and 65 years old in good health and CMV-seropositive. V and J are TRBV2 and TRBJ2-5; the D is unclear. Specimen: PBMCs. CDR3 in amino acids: CASSVLETQYF. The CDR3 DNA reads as TGTGCCAGCTCTGTCCTGGAGACCCAGTACTTC. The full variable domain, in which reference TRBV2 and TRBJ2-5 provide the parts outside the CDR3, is EPEVTQTPSHQVTQMGQEVILRCVPISNHLYFYWYRQILGQKVEFLVSFYNNEISEKSEIFDDQFSVERPDGSNFTLKIRSTKLEDSAMYFCASSVLETQYFGPGTRLLVL.